The present entry profiles one T cell receptor beta chain with its context. No antigen is known for it. Documented treatment: roughly 11-day PBMC culture with coronavirus spike peptide pools or control peptides (ViraFEST assay). The data derive from a study of vaccination and CD4 T cells after COVID-19. Study-wide context: Between diagnosis and the drawing of post-COVID samples lay a median roughly 91 days (range 35 to 161). Post-vaccine specimens were obtained a median about 73 days after dose two (range 14 to 241).

Study-level points and caveats: Going from approximately 21 to 38, median SARS-CoV-2-reactive clonotypes did not rise significantly.

Sequencing of the DNA from cultured CD4+ T cells was carried out with the Oncomine TCR Beta short-read assay. TCRdb recomputed calls from the PCR reads with MiXCR, one row per CDR3 protein. The sample has fewer than 15,000 distinct CDR3 sequences, 40% seen once. Trimming removed 5 bases from V and 0 bases from J, with 12 bases in between. Germline CDR1 and CDR2: SGHTA and FQGNSA. CDR3 length equals 15 residues. This TCR was recovered from a human donor who had recovered from COVID-19. Sequenced input: CD4+ T cells from blood, cultured in vitro. The chain uses TRBV7-2 and TRBJ2-3; D uncertain. The CDR3 bases are TGTGCCAGCAGCCCAGGTGTTACTAGCACAGATACGCAGTATTTT. Translation: CASSPGVTSTDTQYF.